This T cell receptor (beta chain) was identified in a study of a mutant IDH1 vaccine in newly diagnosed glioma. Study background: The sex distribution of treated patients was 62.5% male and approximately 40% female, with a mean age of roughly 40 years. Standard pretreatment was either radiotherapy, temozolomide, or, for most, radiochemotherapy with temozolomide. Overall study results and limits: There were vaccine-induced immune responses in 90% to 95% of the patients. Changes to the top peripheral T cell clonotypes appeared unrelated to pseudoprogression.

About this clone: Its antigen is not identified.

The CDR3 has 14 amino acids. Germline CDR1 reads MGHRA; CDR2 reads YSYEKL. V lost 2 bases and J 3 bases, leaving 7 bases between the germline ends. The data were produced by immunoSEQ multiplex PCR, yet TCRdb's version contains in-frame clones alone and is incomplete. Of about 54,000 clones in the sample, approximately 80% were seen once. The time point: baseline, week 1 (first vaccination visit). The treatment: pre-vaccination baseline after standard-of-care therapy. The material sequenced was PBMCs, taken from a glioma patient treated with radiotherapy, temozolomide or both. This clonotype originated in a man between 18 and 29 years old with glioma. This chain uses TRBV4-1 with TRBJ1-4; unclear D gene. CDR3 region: CASSQRISNEKLFF. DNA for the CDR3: TGCGCCAGCAGCCAAAGAATCTCTAATGAAAAACTGTTTTTT.